The entry below gives a single TCR beta chain sequence along with its context. The antigen is unknown. This sample is drawn from a study of lymphopenia after photon versus proton radiotherapy. Sequencing was performed with immunoSEQ multiplex PCR; in TCRdb, only in-frame clones are kept and a portion is missing. The sample contains roughly 35,000 clones, approximately 87% of which appear only once. Study observations and caveats: After the lymphocyte nadir, photon-treated repertoires showed oligoclonal expansion, especially of CD8+ Temra cells. In patients who died, overall survival fell as post-nadir TCR diversity dropped more. Only patients who died were analyzed for survival; proton advantage is unproven.

CDR3 length equals 16 residues. Germline CDR1 is MNHEY and CDR2 is SVGAGI. Trimming took 4 bases from V and 7 from J, leaving 20 bases between them. The genes are TRBV6-5 and TRBJ2-1, with unresolved D. The receptor comes from a man aged 50 to 59 with gastric cancer. Sequenced material: peripheral blood, taken from a patient treated with photon-based radiotherapy. CDR3 in DNA: TGTGCCAGCAGTTTTGCGGATTCGCCTCCGACTAATGAGCAGTTCTTC. Amino acids: CASSFADSPPTNEQFF.